The rows below give T cell receptor beta chains drawn from one sample of a study of control samples from healthy donors and cancer patients. Profiling relied on immunoSEQ multiplex PCR, and the TCRdb table lists in-frame clones only, not all of them. The sample has about 140,000 clones; about 90% are singletons. Specimen: blood. These receptors all stem from a man aged 18 to 35 in good health. Both conserved end residues are part of each CDR3. D genes are given only for firm matches. Not every row has a clone size; where given, it reads once, few, many or a size class.

>TRBJ1-5|-|TRBV18|-
CASSPSSQGLDQPQHF
TGTGCCAGCTCACCGTCATCACAGGGCTTAGATCAGCCCCAGCATTTT
>TRBJ1-1|-|TRBV6-1|-
CASSELLGRSVAFF
TGTGCCAGCAGTGAATTGCTAGGCCGATCGGTGGCTTTCTTT
>TRBJ2-3|-|TRBV5-4|-
CASSPGGFPADTQYF
TGTGCCAGCAGCCCCGGCGGGTTTCCAGCAGATACGCAGTATTTT
>TRBJ1-2|-|TRBV7-9|-
CASSLGAPYGYTF
TGTGCCAGCAGCTTAGGGGCGCCGTATGGCTACACCTTC
>TRBJ2-2|-|TRBV7-2|TRBD1
CASSTGQGNTGELFF
TGTGCCAGCAGCACGGGACAGGGGAACACCGGGGAGCTGTTTTTT
>TRBJ2-7|-|TRBV5-1|TRBD1
CASRYDRVYEQYF
TGCGCCAGCAGATACGACAGGGTTTACGAGCAGTACTTC
>TRBJ2-7|-|TRBV5-5|-
CASRFRVTYEQYF
TGTGCCAGCCGCTTCAGGGTTACCTACGAGCAGTACTTC
>TRBJ2-1|once|TRBV12-3/TRBV12-4|-
CASSSPTYNEQFF
TGTGCCAGCAGTTCCCCGACCTACAATGAGCAGTTCTTC
>TRBJ2-2|-|TRBV5-1|-
CASSLSTGELFF
TGCGCCAGCAGCTTGAGTACCGGGGAGCTGTTTTTT
>TRBJ2-2|-|TRBV30|-
CAWSPRVSGELFF
TGTGCCTGGAGTCCTAGGGTGTCCGGGGAGCTGTTTTTT
>TRBJ1-1|-|TRBV19|-
CASSLSFYTEAFF
TGTGCCAGTAGCCTTTCCTTTTACACTGAAGCTTTCTTT
>TRBJ2-1|-|TRBV9|TRBD1
CASSVRAGGHEQFF
TGTGCCAGCAGCGTAAGGGCAGGGGGACATGAGCAGTTCTTC
>TRBJ2-5|-|TRBV4-2|-
CASSQVPQETQYF
TGTGCCAGCAGCCAAGTTCCCCAAGAGACCCAGTACTTC
>TRBJ1-6|-|TRBV14|TRBD1
CASSQARQGGSPLHF
TGTGCCAGCAGCCAAGCTAGACAGGGAGGTTCACCCCTCCACTTT
>TRBJ1-2|once|TRBV5-1|TRBD1
CASSSGQLRGYTF
TGCGCCAGCAGCTCGGGACAGTTACGTGGCTACACCTTC
>TRBJ2-7|-|TRBV6-6|-
CASSYSGVYEQYF
TGTGCCAGCAGTTACTCCGGGGTATACGAGCAGTACTTC
>TRBJ2-2|-|TRBV28|TRBD1
CASRTPPGQGAGELFF
TGTGCCAGCAGAACGCCACCGGGACAGGGGGCTGGGGAGCTGTTTTTT
>TRBJ1-1|once|TRBV29-1|-
CSVEESMNTEAFF
TGCAGCGTTGAGGAATCCATGAACACTGAAGCTTTCTTT